The 19 T cell receptor beta chains reported below all come from one sample, sequenced in a study of sequential checkpoint blockade in melanoma. Using immunoSEQ multiplex PCR, the repertoire was profiled, and TCRdb retains in-frame clones only, with some absent. The sample yields approximately 3,600 clones, around 35% seen once. Specified treatment: randomized to nivolumab then ipilimumab (arm A) or the reverse (arm B). Source: tumor tissue (inferred from file names), taken from a patient given nivolumab and ipilimumab in sequence. The receptor set was obtained from a human donor with melanoma.

This clone came up a few times. The chain links TRBV7-5 to TRBJ2-7; the table's D call, TRBD1, has no DNA check behind it. TRBV7-5 is deemed a pseudogene. The CDR3 covers 14 residues. The CDR3, as DNA: TGTGCCAGCAGCTCCTGGGACAGACCTTACGAGCAGTACGTC. The encoded protein is CASSSWDRPYEQYV.

By share, this clone counts as medium-sized. The J gene is TRBJ2-7, the V gene TRBV4-1, with 7 bases matching TRBD2. Trimming at V came to 3 bases and at J to 3 bases, leaving 11 bases not matched to a gene. This CDR3 region has 16 residues. Germline CDR1 and CDR2: MGHRA and YSYEKL. The DNA of the CDR3 is TGCGCCAGCAGCCAGCAACCGGGACTAAATAACTACGAGCAGTACGTC. Translation gives CASSQQPGLNNYEQYV.

The chain has TRBV19 and TRBJ2-1; 8 bases agree with TRBD2. With 3 bases clipped from V and 6 bases from J, the junction kept 1 base outside the gene matches. Germline CDR1 reads LNHDA; CDR2 reads SQIVND (reference sequence). This CDR3 is built from 13 residues. The CDR3 sequence: CASSIGTSNEQFF. CDR3 in DNA: TGTGCCAGTAGTATTGGGACTAGCAATGAGCAGTTCTTC. Using reference TRBV19 and TRBJ2-1 for the parts outside the CDR3, the full variable domain is DGGITQSPKYLFRKEGQNVTLSCEQNLNHDAMYWYRQDPGQGLRLIYYSQIVNDFQKGDIAEGYSVSREKKESFPLTVTSAQKNPTAFYLCASSIGTSNEQFFGPGTRLTVL.

Sample share makes this clone medium-sized. The chain joins TRBV6-8 to TRBJ2-7; 7 bases align to TRBD1. The CDR3 extends over 17 amino acids. CDR1 is MNHGY and CDR2 is SAAAGT in the germline V gene. V lost 6 bases, J lost 3 bases, and 17 bases stayed unmatched. CDR3 amino acids: CASRSPSRDSIHYEQYF. The CDR3 nucleotides are TGTGCCAGCAGGTCCCCCTCCCGGGACAGCATTCACTACGAGCAGTACTTC.

V and J are TRBV6-8 and TRBJ1-1; D perhaps matches TRBD1 (5 bases). V was clipped by 5 bases and J by 0 bases, with 10 bases between them. This CDR3 is built from 14 residues. CDR1 and CDR2 (germline): MNHGY, SAAAGT. CDR3 nucleotide sequence: TGTGCCAGCAGTGCGGGACTTTTGAACACTGAAGCTTTCTTT. Amino acid sequence: CASSAGLLNTEAFF.

The chain couples TRBV19 to TRBJ2-7; 9 bases align to TRBD1. The CDR3 covers 15 residues. Germline CDR1 reads LNHDA; CDR2 reads SQIVND (reference sequence). V was pared by 5 bases and J by 1 base, with 6 bases of the junction left unmatched. The CDR3 DNA is TGTGCCAGTAGTGGAATGACAGGGGGTTCCTACGAGCAGTACTTC. Its translation: CASSGMTGGSYEQYF.

This clone was picked up a small number of times. The V and J genes are TRBV2 and TRBJ2-3; maybe TRBD2 (5 bases). V was pared by 3 bases and J by 1 base, with 8 bases between. The CDR3 sequence is 14 residues long. Germline CDR1 reads SNHLY; CDR2 reads FYNNEI. In DNA form, the CDR3 reads TGTGCCAGCAGTGATCTGAGGGGCACAGATACGCAGTATTTT. Translated, it gives CASSDLRGTDTQYF.

This chain uses TRBV19 with TRBJ2-5, with a weak D call TRBD1 (5 bases). This CDR3 has 13 residues. From germline, CDR1 is LNHDA and CDR2 SQIVND (reference sequence). V shed 8 bases and J shed 2 bases, with 12 bases lying between them. CDR3 sequence: CASQLPGQETQYF. The CDR3 DNA reads TGTGCCAGTCAACTGCCAGGGCAAGAGACCCAGTACTTC. Looking up the rest from reference TRBV19 and TRBJ2-5 gives the full variable domain: DGGITQSPKYLFRKEGQNVTLSCEQNLNHDAMYWYRQDPGQGLRLIYYSQIVNDFQKGDIAEGYSVSREKKESFPLTVTSAQKNPTAFYLCASQLPGQETQYFGPGTRLLVL.

This sequence joins TRBV6-8 and TRBJ1-5; weak D call: TRBD1 (5 bases). The germline gives CDR1 MNHGY, CDR2 SAAAGT. CDR3 length: 15 amino acids. The V and J ends lost 2 bases and 5 bases respectively, with 13 bases between them. The CDR3 sequence: CASSYGSGGYQPQHF. CDR3 sequence (DNA): TGTGCCAGCAGTTACGGATCGGGGGGTTATCAGCCCCAGCATTTT.

By share, this clone ranks as medium-sized. The rearrangement uses TRBV11-3 and TRBJ2-1; tentative D call: TRBD2 (5 bases). V lost 2 bases to trimming and J lost 5 bases, with 13 bases between them. This CDR3 has 15 amino acids. Germline assignment: CDR1 SGHNT and CDR2 YENEEA. CDR3 sequence reads: CASSLIGAEDNEQFF. Written as DNA, the CDR3 is TGTGCCAGCAGCTTAATTGGAGCGGAAGACAATGAGCAGTTCTTC.

By share, this clone ranks as medium-sized. The V and J genes are TRBV19 and TRBJ2-7; a weak D match, TRBD2 (6 bases). Per germline, CDR1 LNHDA and CDR2 SQIVND (reference sequence). This CDR3 contains 15 residues. V was pared by 5 bases and J by 6 bases, with 20 bases between. The CDR3, as DNA: TGTGCCAGTAGTGCCACGGGACTCGTCGCAGGCGAGCAGTACTTC. Its translation is CASSATGLVAGEQYF.

The chain employs TRBV6-8 and TRBJ2-7; TRBD1 is a possible D gene (8 bases). Per germline, CDR1 MNHGY and CDR2 SAAAGT. The length of the CDR3 is 13 residues. The DNA of the CDR3 is TGTGCCATCAGTGGACTACAGGGGGGGGAGCAGTACGTC. This sequence encodes CAISGLQGGEQYV.

The table lists this clone with a count of one. This rearrangement joins TRBV7-8 to TRBJ2-2; D gene uncertain. CDR3 length equals 13 residues. With 5 bases removed from V and 6 bases from J, the gap between germline ends came to 10 bases. Germline CDR1 is SGHVS and CDR2 is FQNEAQ. CDR3 nucleotide sequence: TGTGCCAGCAGCCAACACCAGGCCGGGGAGCTGTTTTTT. It yields the protein CASSQHQAGELFF.

The V and J genes are TRBV6-7 and TRBJ2-4, with 12 nucleotides matching TRBD1. TRBV6-7 is labeled an ORF, and its function is uncertain. This CDR3 comprises 18 residues. With V trimmed by 6 bases and J by 0 bases, 9 bases remained unmatched. The CDR3 here is CASRPGQGAPLAKNIQYF. The DNA of the CDR3 is TGTGCCAGCAGGCCGGGACAGGGGGCGCCCCTAGCCAAAAACATTCAGTACTTC.

This clone has more than one count but fewer than ten. The chain is built from TRBV27 and TRBJ2-3; 8 bases agree with TRBD2. This CDR3 region has 16 residues. Looked up from germline, CDR1 is MNHEY and CDR2 is SMNVEV (reference sequence). Trimming at V came to 4 bases and at J to 4 bases, leaving 10 bases not matched to a gene. The CDR3 sequence is CASSSRGGPWADTQYF. Here the CDR3 DNA reads TGTGCCAGCAGTTCCCGGGGGGGCCCCTGGGCAGATACGCAGTATTTT.

The chain joins TRBV11-3 to TRBJ1-2; D perhaps matches TRBD1 (6 bases). Deletions cut 5 bases from V and 3 bases from J, with 16 bases between. The CDR3 spans 15 residues. Germline CDR1 reads SGHNT; CDR2 reads YENEEA. DNA for the CDR3: TGTGCCAGCAGCGCACGAGGGAACAGGGACTATGGCTACACCTTC. It is translated as CASSARGNRDYGYTF. The full variable domain, its missing parts supplied by reference TRBV11-3 and TRBJ1-2, is EAGVVQSPRYKIIEKKQPVAFWCNPISGHNTLYWYLQNLGQGPELLIRYENEEAVDDSQLPKDRFSAERLKGVDSTLKIQPAELGDSAVYLCASSARGNRDYGYTFGSGTRLTVV.

In its sample, this clone ranks as medium-sized. The gene calls are TRBV11-3 and TRBJ2-5; D is ambiguous. V lost 2 bases to trimming and J lost 7 bases, with 14 bases between them. The germline gives CDR1 SGHNT, CDR2 YENEEA. The CDR3 extends over 14 amino acids. In DNA, the CDR3 is TGTGCCAGCAGCTTATCCCTAATTGGTGGGACCCAGTACTTC. Translated, it gives CASSLSLIGGTQYF.

The gene calls are TRBV19 and TRBJ2-1, with TRBD2 identical over 8 bases. V shed 4 bases and J 6 bases; nucleotides not matched to a gene: 11. Germline V lookup: CDR1 LNHDA, CDR2 SQIVND (reference sequence). This CDR3 comprises 16 residues. The chain's CDR3 is CASSNQRELIGNEQFF. The CDR3 DNA reads TGTGCCAGTAGTAACCAGCGGGAGTTGATAGGCAATGAGCAGTTCTTC. The entire variable domain, with the rest obtained from reference TRBV19 and TRBJ2-1, is as follows: DGGITQSPKYLFRKEGQNVTLSCEQNLNHDAMYWYRQDPGQGLRLIYYSQIVNDFQKGDIAEGYSVSREKKESFPLTVTSAQKNPTAFYLCASSNQRELIGNEQFFGPGTRLTVL.

V usage is TRBV28 and J usage is TRBJ1-4, with TRBD1 identical over 8 bases. This CDR3 contains 14 residues. Losses at the gene ends were 3 bases for V and 8 bases for J; bases not matched to a gene: 5. CDR1 is MDHEN, CDR2 SYDVKM, per germline. The DNA for the CDR3 is TGTGCCAGCAGTTTCCCAGGGGGCAGGGAAAAACTGTTTTTT. This sequence encodes CASSFPGGREKLFF.